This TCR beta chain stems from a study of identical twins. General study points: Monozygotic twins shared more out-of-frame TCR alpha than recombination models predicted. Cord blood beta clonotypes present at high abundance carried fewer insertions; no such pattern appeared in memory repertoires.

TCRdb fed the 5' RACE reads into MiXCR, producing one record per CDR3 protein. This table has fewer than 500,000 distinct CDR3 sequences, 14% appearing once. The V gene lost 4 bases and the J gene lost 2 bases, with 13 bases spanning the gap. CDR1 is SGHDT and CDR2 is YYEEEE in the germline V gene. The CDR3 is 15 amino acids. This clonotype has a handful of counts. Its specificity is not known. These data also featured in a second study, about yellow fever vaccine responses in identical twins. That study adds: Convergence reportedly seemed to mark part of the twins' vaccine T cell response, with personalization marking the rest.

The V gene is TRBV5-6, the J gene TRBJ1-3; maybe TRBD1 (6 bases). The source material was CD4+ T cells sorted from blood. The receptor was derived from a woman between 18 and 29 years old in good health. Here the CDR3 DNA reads TGTGCCAGCAGCCTAAGACAGGTTGCTGGAAACACCATATATTTT. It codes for CASSLRQVAGNTIYF.